This note documents a single T cell receptor beta chain sequence. What it binds is not known. The data were produced by immunoSEQ multiplex PCR, yet TCRdb's version contains in-frame clones alone and is incomplete. The top ten clones hold roughly 12% of a sample with 500,000 or so clones, around nine tenths of them seen once. The data are from a study of Ad26.COV2.S vaccination and SARS-CoV-2 variants. Treatment given: roughly 18 received Ad26.COV2.S at low or high dose, single or two shots; five or six received placebo; per-sample allocation not given. All samples were drawn on day 63, counting from the first vaccine or placebo injection. Vaccination used an Ad26 vector expressing Wuhan-strain SARS-CoV-2 spike. Study-level findings and limits: Total responses of T cells may have been underestimated by the analyses of TCR breadth and depth.

Here the sequenced sample was peripheral blood, taken in a trial of Ad26.COV2.S vaccine versus placebo. This TCR was sampled from a person aged 18-60 years who received the Ad26.COV2.S COVID-19 vaccine or a placebo.

The CDR3 reads CASSQGANEQFF. DNA of the CDR3: TGCGCCAGCAGCCAAGGGGCGAATGAGCAGTTCTTC. V and J are TRBV4-1 and TRBJ2-1; D is ambiguous. CDR1 MGHRA and CDR2 YSYEKL come from the germline V gene. V was trimmed by 1 base and J by 7 bases, leaving 5 bases between them. This CDR3 has 12 amino acids.